The sequence of this T cell receptor (beta chain) was determined in a study of blood T cell repertoires in COVID-19. Across the whole study: Spain, Italy and the United States supplied samples that represented acute and convalescent COVID-19. T cells, B-cell-depleted T cells, or PBMCs supplied cDNA or gDNA.

CDR1 and CDR2 (germline): SEHNR, FQNEAQ (reference sequence). This CDR3 is 14 amino acids long. Trimming shortened V by 1 base and J by 5 bases, and 8 bases separated the two germline ends. The authors' processing: Reference gene primer amplification yielded estimated nucleated cell counts. TCRdb keeps only in-frame clones here, not all; method: immunoSEQ multiplex PCR. Clone size and V and J calls were adopted from that table, with D and trimming inferred from the DNA. This sample has 310,000 or so clones, with roughly 82% found just once. The origin of this receptor is a woman aged 45-60 years with acute or convalescent COVID-19. The chain links TRBV7-9 to TRBJ1-4; D might be TRBD1 (6 bases). The sample comprised peripheral blood. The CDR3 is CASSLDRANEKLFF. CDR3 nucleotides: TGTGCCAGCAGCTTAGACAGGGCCAATGAAAAACTGTTTTTT.